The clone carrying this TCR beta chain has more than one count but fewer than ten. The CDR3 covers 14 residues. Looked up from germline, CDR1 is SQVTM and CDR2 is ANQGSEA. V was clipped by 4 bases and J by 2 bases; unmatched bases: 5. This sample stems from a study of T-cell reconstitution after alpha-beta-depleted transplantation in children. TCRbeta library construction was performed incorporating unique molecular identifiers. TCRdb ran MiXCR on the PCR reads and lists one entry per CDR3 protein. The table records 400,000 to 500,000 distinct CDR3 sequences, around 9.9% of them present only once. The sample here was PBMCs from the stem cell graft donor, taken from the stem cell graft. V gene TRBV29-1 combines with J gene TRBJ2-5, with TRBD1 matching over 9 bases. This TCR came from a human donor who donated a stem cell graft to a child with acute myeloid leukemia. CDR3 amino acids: CSVGGTGSQETQYF. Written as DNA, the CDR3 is TGCAGCGTTGGTGGGACAGGGAGTCAAGAGACCCAGTACTTC.